This T cell receptor (beta chain) comes out of a study of blood T cell repertoires in COVID-19. Germline V gene data show CDR1 as SNHLY and CDR2 as FYNNEI. Trimming took 5 bases from V and 7 from J; bases not matched to a gene: 7. This CDR3 contains 14 residues. Assay used: immunoSEQ multiplex PCR; TCRdb lists only in-frame clones, some missing. Here the sample spans hundreds of thousands of clones, around 83% being singletons. This clone was seen just once. The specimen was PBMCs or T cells enriched from blood (not recorded which). This receptor was identified in a man aged 35-49 years who had been exposed to COVID-19. V and J are TRBV2 and TRBJ1-5; 8 bases fit TRBD1. As DNA, the CDR3 is TGTGCCAGCAGTCCTGACAGGGGTGGGCAGCCCCAGCATTTT. It specifies CASSPDRGGQPQHF.